This TCR beta chain emerged from a study of blood T cell repertoires in COVID-19. Sequencing was performed with immunoSEQ multiplex PCR; in TCRdb, only in-frame clones are kept and a portion is missing. The table lists 100,000 to 150,000 clones, about four fifths of them singletons. The clonotype comes from a man aged 55 to 70 with acute or convalescent COVID-19. Sequencing was performed on peripheral blood.

The CDR3 protein is CASSSTGTSGRASTDTQYF. In DNA form, the CDR3 reads TGCGCCAGCAGCTCAACCGGGACTAGCGGGAGGGCGAGCACAGATACGCAGTATTTT. This chain links TRBV5-1 with TRBJ2-3, with TRBD2 identical over 16 bases. V lost 3 bases, J lost 0 bases, and 7 bases stayed unmatched. The CDR3 contains 19 residues. Germline loops: CDR1 SGHRS, CDR2 YFSETQ.